Below, 4 T cell receptor beta chains from the same sample are listed, as sequenced in a study of T-cell memory formation after mild COVID-19. TCRdb redid the calling of the 5' RACE reads with MiXCR, one entry per CDR3 protein. Of about 440,000 distinct CDR3 sequences listed, around 20% were seen once; the top ten hold about 8.8%. The specimen was PBMCs or a T cell subset sorted from them (not recorded which). The receptors originated from an adult woman who had mild COVID-19 (a few samples of this study predate the infection). Cell type and time point are not known.

In its sample, this clonotype was seen a few times. The J gene is TRBJ1-1, the V gene TRBV12-3 or TRBV12-4; D is undetermined. This CDR3 has 13 amino acids. V gave up 3 bases and J gave up 0 bases, with 5 bases separating them. The CDR3 DNA is TGTGCCAGCAGTTTCAACGTGAACACTGAAGCTTTCTTT. It translates to CASSFNVNTEAFF.

The chain couples TRBV6-6 to TRBJ2-1; D is perhaps TRBD2 (6 bases). With 5 bases removed from V and 0 bases from J, the gap between germline ends came to 14 bases. The CDR3 has 16 amino acids. The germline V gene has CDR1 MNHNY and CDR2 SVGAGI (reference sequence). The CDR3 loop reads CASSGSGLSSYNEQFF. The CDR3 DNA sequence: TGTGCCAGCAGTGGGAGCGGGCTAAGCTCCTACAATGAGCAGTTCTTC.

The chain employs TRBV10-3 and TRBJ2-1, with 10 bases matching TRBD2. The CDR3 consists of 16 residues. V lost 0 bases and J lost 3; bases outside the gene matches: 2. The V gene's germline CDR1 is ENHRY and CDR2 SYGVKD. The CDR3 coding sequence is TGTGCCATCAGTGAGTCAGCTAGCGGGAGCTACAATGAGCAGTTCTTC. It translates to CAISESASGSYNEQFF.

This clonotype was seen a few times. The genes are TRBV24-1 and TRBJ2-1, with TRBD2 matching 16 bases. Losses at the gene ends were 1 base for V and 0 bases for J; bases not matched to a gene: 5. This CDR3 is built from 20 residues. Germline CDR1 is KGHDR and CDR2 is SFDVKD. CDR3 sequence: CATSDLGTSGRAGSYNEQFF. The CDR3 region has the DNA TGTGCCACCAGTGATTTAGGGACTAGCGGGAGGGCTGGCTCCTACAATGAGCAGTTCTTC.